The clone carrying this T cell receptor (beta chain) showed up just a few times. The CDR3 is 15 residues long. The ends were cut back, 4 bases at V and 2 bases at J, with 12 bases in the middle. Germline CDR1 is SGHRS and CDR2 is YFSETQ. This sample stems from a study of T-cell memory formation after mild COVID-19. Using its own MiXCR run on the 5' RACE reads, TCRdb lists one record per CDR3 protein. The sample lists about 300,000 distinct CDR3 sequences; roughly 19% were seen once. This chain uses TRBV5-1 with TRBJ2-2; D is unclear. The sequenced sample was PBMCs or a T cell subset sorted from them (not recorded which). This receptor was obtained from a man aged 18 to 30 who had mild COVID-19 (a few samples of this study predate the infection). Cell type and time point are not known. CDR3 in amino acids: CASSPEISNTGELFF. The CDR3 DNA reads TGCGCCAGCAGCCCGGAAATCTCAAACACCGGGGAGCTGTTTTTT.